The clone carrying this TCR beta chain has just a few counts. V was pared by 5 bases and J by 10 bases, with 6 bases of the junction left unmatched. The CDR3 extends over 14 amino acids. CDR1 is MNHEY, CDR2 SMNVEV, per germline (reference sequence). TCRdb analysed the RACE reads with MiXCR anew, one entry per CDR3 protein. The profile shows about 140,000 distinct CDR3 sequences, approximately 10% of them singletons. The source of the sample is a study of human T cells and chemical hapten exposure. Documented time point: patch test 2, 6 weeks after DPC sensitization. The treatment denotes: therapeutic diphenylcyclopropenone sensitization with weekly scalp DPC.

The V gene is TRBV27, the J gene TRBJ1-6; TRBD1 matches 9 bases. The source material was whole blood, sampled in connection with sensitization to the hapten diphenylcyclopropenone (DPC). The sequence derives from a woman aged 45-60 years with alopecia areata. Some clones in this sample may be carry-over from other donors' samples. CDR3 amino acids: CASSIDRGRSPLHF. Written as DNA, the CDR3 is TGTGCCAGCAGTATCGACAGGGGGAGATCACCCCTCCACTTT.